The clone carrying this TCR beta chain came up a few times. The data were obtained in a study of patients and donors after allogeneic stem cell transplantation. TCRdb called the RT-PCR reads again in MiXCR, with one record for every CDR3 protein. The table lists some 880,000 distinct CDR3 sequences, 18% of them singletons. Sequencing was performed on blood, either unsorted or a sorted T cell fraction (not recorded which). This clonotype was sampled from a human donor who was either an allogeneic HSCT recipient or a stem cell or donor lymphocyte infusion donor (not recorded which). It is not recorded whose cells these are; they may come from a transplant donor.

The CDR3 region is CSASPLAGGAGGEQFF. CDR3 nucleotides: TGCAGTGCTAGTCCTTTAGCGGGGGGGGCGGGCGGTGAGCAGTTCTTC. This chain connects TRBV20-1 to TRBJ2-1; 11 bases map to TRBD2. The CDR3 extends over 16 amino acids. J was trimmed by 9 bases and V by 3 bases; bases with no gene match: 13. Germline CDR1 reads DFQATT; CDR2 reads SNEGSKA (reference sequence).